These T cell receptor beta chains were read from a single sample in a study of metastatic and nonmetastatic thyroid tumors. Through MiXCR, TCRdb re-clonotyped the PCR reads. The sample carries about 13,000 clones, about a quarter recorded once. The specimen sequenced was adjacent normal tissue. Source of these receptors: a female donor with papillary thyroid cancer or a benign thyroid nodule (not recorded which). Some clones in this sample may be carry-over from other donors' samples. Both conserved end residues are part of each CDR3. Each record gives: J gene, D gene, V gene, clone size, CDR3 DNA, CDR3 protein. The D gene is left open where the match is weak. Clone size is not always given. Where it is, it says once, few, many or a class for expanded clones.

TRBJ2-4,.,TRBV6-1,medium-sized,TGTGCCAGCAGTAACCAAAACATTCAGTACTTC,CASSNQNIQYF
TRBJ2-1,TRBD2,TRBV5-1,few,TGCGCCAGCAGCCTTAGCGGGGCCAACAATGAGCAGTTCTTC,CASSLSGANNEQFF
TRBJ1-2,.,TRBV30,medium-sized,TGTGCCTGGAGTGTACAAGGGTCCCGGGGGCAAGGCTACACCTTC,CAWSVQGSRGQGYTF
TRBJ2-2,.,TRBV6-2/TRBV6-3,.,TGTGCCAGCAGATTCGGGTCCGGGGAGCTGTTTTTT,CASRFGSGELFF
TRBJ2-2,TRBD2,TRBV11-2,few,TGTGCCAGCAGCTTAGGAGCGGGAGGGCCTGTGGCCGGGGAGCTGTTTTTT,CASSLGAGGPVAGELFF
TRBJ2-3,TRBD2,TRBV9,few,TGTGCCAGCAGCGCGGGACTAGTGATCACAGATACGCAGTATTTT,CASSAGLVITDTQYF
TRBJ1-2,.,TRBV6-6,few,TGTGCCATCAGTTCTCTAGGGAATTTTGGACACGATGGCTACACCTTC,CAISSLGNFGHDGYTF
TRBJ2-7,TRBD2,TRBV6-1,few,TGTGCCAGCAGAACTAGCGGGGGTGGGAACTACGAGCAGTACTTC,CASRTSGGGNYEQYF
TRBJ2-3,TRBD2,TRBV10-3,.,TGTGCCTCCCTCCCGGGGGGGTACACAGATACGCAGTATTTT,CASLPGGYTDTQYF
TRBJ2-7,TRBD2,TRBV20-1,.,TGCAGTGCTAGGGGAGGGTGGTGGGATTCCTCCTACGAGCAGTACTTC,CSARGGWWDSSYEQYF
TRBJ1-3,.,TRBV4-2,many,TGTGCCAGCAGACTTTTGGCCTTTGGAAACACCATATATTTT,CASRLLAFGNTIYF
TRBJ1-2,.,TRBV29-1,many,TGCAGCGTTGAGGGGAACTATGGCTACACCTTC,CSVEGNYGYTF
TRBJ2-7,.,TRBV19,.,TGTTCCAGTAGTATGAGTCAGGCCCCCTACGAGCAGTACTTC,CSSSMSQAPYEQYF
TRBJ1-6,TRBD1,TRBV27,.,TGTGCCAGGAGAGTCCAGACAGGGATCAATTCACCCCTCCACTTT,CARRVQTGINSPLHF
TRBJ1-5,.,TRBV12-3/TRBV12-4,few,TGTGCCAGCAGTTTCGTCCGCAGTCAGCCCCAGCATTTT,CASSFVRSQPQHF
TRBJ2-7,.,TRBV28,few,TGTGCCAGCAGTTTAAGCTGGCGGCTTCGTGGCGAGCAGTACTTC,CASSLSWRLRGEQYF
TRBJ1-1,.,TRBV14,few,TGTGCCAGCAGCCATGTGGACAGAAAAGCTTTCTTT,CASSHVDRKAFF
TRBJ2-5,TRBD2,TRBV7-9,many,TGTGCCAGCAGCTTAGGACTAGCGGGAGCAGAGACCCAGTACTTC,CASSLGLAGAETQYF
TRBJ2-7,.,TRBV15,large,TGTGCCACCAGCAGATACCGGGACACCGCCTCCTACGAGCAGTACTTC,CATSRYRDTASYEQYF
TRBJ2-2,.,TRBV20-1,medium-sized,TGCAGTGCTAGAGATCGTTTGGGGATCGGGGAGCTGTTTTTT,CSARDRLGIGELFF
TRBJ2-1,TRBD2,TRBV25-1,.,TGTGCCAGCAGCTACCCTTTAAGACTAGCGGGGGGGAGCTCCTACAATGAGCAGTTCTTC,CASSYPLRLAGGSSYNEQFF
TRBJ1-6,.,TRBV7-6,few,TGTGCCAGCAGCTCAGACGCCTCTAATTCACCCCTCCACTTT,CASSSDASNSPLHF
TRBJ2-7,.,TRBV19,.,TGTGCCAGTACCGGAACAGACGGCCCCCAACCCTACGAGCAGTACTTC,CASTGTDGPQPYEQYF
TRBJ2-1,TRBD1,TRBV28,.,TGTGCCAGCAGTAACCTAGGACAGGGGTCATGGAATTCGCAGTTCTTC,CASSNLGQGSWNSQFF
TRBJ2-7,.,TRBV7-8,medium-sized,TGTGCCAGCAGCATAGCCCTAGGAAGCTACGAGCAGTACTTC,CASSIALGSYEQYF
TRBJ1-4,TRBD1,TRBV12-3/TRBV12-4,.,TGTGCCAGCAGCCGGACAGGGGGCGGTGAAAAACTGTTTTTT,CASSRTGGGEKLFF
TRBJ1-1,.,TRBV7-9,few,TGTGCCAGCACCTACAGGGAAGTGGAAGCTTTCTTT,CASTYREVEAFF
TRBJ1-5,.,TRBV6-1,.,TGTGCCAGCGGCCTCGAGGGGTCTGGCAATCAGCCCCAGCATTTT,CASGLEGSGNQPQHF
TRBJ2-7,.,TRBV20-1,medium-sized,TGCAGTGCTCAGGGTGGGACCCGTACCTACGAGCAGTACTTC,CSAQGGTRTYEQYF
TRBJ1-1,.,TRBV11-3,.,TGTGCCAGCAGGTTAGGGGGCACTGAAGCTTTCTTT,CASRLGGTEAFF
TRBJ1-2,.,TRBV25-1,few,TGTGCCAGCAGTGAAGGGGGGGTTCTTTGCTACACCTTC,CASSEGGVLCYTF
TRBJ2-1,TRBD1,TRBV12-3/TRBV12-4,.,TGTGCCAGCAGTCCGGGACAGGGTCCCTACAATGAGCAGTTCTTC,CASSPGQGPYNEQFF
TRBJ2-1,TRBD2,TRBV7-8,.,TGTGCCAGCAGCGCGAGCGGGGCCCACTACAATGAGCAGTTCTTC,CASSASGAHYNEQFF
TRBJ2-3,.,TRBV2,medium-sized,TGTGCCAGCATCGTCTACGAGGCAGATACGCAGTATTTT,CASIVYEADTQYF
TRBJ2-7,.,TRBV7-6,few,TGTGCCAGCAGCTTAGTTTCGGGTCAGGACTACGAGCAGTACTTC,CASSLVSGQDYEQYF
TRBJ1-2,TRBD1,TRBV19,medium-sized,TGTGCCAGTAGAGGACAGGTATATGGCTACACCTTC,CASRGQVYGYTF
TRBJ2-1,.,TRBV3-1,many,TGTGCCAGCAGCCATGCCACAGGGAGAAGCTCCTACAATGAGCAGTTCTTC,CASSHATGRSSYNEQFF
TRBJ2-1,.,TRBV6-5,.,TGTGCCAGCAGTTACTCCCCCTACTACAATGAGCAGTTCTTC,CASSYSPYYNEQFF
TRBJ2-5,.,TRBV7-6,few,TGTGCCAGCAGTCGCCAAGAGACCCAGTACTTC,CASSRQETQYF
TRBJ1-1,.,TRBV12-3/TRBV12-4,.,TGTGCCAGCTTTACGGGACGGGGGAACACTGAAGCTTTCTTT,CASFTGRGNTEAFF
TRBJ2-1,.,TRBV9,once,TGTGCCAGCAGCGTAGAGGTTTTGGAGGTTGGTGACGCTCGGTTCTTC,CASSVEVLEVGDARFF
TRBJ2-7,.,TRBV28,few,TGTGCCAGCCGGGACATTAACTACGAGCAGTACTTC,CASRDINYEQYF
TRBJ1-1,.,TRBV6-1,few,TGTGCCAGCAGACCGGGCTCAAAGAACACTGAAGCTTTCTTT,CASRPGSKNTEAFF
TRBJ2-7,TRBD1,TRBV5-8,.,TGTGCCAGCACCCAGATCGGACAGGGGGACGAGCAGTACTTC,CASTQIGQGDEQYF
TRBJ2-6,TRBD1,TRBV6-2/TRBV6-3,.,TGTGCCAGCAGTCCCTGGACAGGGCACACATACTCTGGGGCCAACGTCCTGACTTTC,CASSPWTGHTYSGANVLTF
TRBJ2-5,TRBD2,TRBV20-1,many,TGCAGTGCTAGAATGACTAGCGGCCTCCAAGAGACCCAGTACTTC,CSARMTSGLQETQYF
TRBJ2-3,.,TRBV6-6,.,TGTGCCAGCAGTTACTCGCGAGAGGGAGATACGCAGTATTTT,CASSYSREGDTQYF
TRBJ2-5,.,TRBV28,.,TGTGCCAGCAGTTACACCCGGGTCTTCGCGGAGACCCAGTACTTC,CASSYTRVFAETQYF
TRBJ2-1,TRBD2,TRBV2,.,TGTGCCAGCAGTGCCGGACTAGCGGGATACAATGAGCAGTTCTTC,CASSAGLAGYNEQFF
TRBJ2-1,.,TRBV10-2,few,TGCGCCAGCAGTGAGTCTGTAGGGGCAGGGATCAATGAGCAGTTCTTC,CASSESVGAGINEQFF
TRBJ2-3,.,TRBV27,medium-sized,TGTGCCAGCAGCTTGAAAAGACCGGACGGAACTAGCACAGATACGCAGTATTTT,CASSLKRPDGTSTDTQYF
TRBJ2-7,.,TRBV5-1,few,TGCGCCAGCAGCACCAGACAGCTAAGCTCCTACGAGCAGTACTTC,CASSTRQLSSYEQYF
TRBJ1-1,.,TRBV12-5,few,TGTGCTAGTGGGTTCAGTGCTTTCTTT,CASGFSAFF
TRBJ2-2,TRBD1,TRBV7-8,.,TGTGCCAGCAGCCACAGGGGGTCGAACACCGGGGAGCTGTTTTTT,CASSHRGSNTGELFF
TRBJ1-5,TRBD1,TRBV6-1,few,TGTGCCAGCAGTGATTACAGGGGGCCGTGGTATAGCAATCAGCCCCAGCATTTT,CASSDYRGPWYSNQPQHF
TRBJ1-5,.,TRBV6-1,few,TGTGTCAGCAGTCACGAAGGGTCGGGCAATCAGCCCCAGCATTTT,CVSSHEGSGNQPQHF
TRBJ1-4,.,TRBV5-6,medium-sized,TGTGCCAGCAGCTCGACAGACCCGAGAGGCGAAAAACTGTTTTTT,CASSSTDPRGEKLFF
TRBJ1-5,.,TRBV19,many,TGTGCCAGTAGTATTCTGGGAGGCAGTCAGCCCCAGCATTTT,CASSILGGSQPQHF
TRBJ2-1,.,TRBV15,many,TGTGCCACCAGCAGAGATAATTTGAGGGAAGACAATGAGCAGTTCTTC,CATSRDNLREDNEQFF
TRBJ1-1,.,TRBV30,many,TGTGCCTGGAGTGTCTGGGGGACGAGGTCCACTGAAGCTTTCTTT,CAWSVWGTRSTEAFF